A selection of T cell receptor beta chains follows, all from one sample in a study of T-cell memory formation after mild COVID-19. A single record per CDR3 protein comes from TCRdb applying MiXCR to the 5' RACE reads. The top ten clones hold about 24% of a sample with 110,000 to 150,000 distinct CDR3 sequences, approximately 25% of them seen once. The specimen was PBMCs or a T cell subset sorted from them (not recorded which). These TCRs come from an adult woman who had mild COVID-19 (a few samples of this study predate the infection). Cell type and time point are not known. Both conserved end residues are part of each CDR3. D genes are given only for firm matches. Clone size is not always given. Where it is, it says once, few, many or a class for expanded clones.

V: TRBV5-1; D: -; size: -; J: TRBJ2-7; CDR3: CASSLAGKSYEQYF; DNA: TGCGCCAGCAGCTTGGCCGGGAAGAGCTACGAGCAGTACTTC
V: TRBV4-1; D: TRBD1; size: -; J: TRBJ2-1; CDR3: CASSQPQGTDEQFF; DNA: TGCGCCAGCAGCCAGCCCCAGGGGACAGATGAGCAGTTCTTC
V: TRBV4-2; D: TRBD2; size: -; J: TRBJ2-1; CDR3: CASSDAGTSYNEQFF; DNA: TGTGCCAGCAGTGATGCCGGGACTAGTTACAATGAGCAGTTCTTC
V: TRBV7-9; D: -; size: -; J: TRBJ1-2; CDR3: CASSPGQIYGYTF; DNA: TGTGCCAGCAGCCCAGGACAGATCTATGGCTACACCTTC
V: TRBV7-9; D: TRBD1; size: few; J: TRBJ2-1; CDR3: CASSFRDREQGEQFF; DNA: TGTGCCAGCAGCTTCCGGGACAGGGAACAGGGTGAGCAGTTCTTC
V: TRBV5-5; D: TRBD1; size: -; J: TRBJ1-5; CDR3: CASSLVAGQGIFDSNQPQHF; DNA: TGTGCCAGCAGCTTGGTCGCCGGACAGGGCATATTCGATAGCAATCAGCCCCAGCATTTT
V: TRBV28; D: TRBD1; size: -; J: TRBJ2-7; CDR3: CASSPPDRVYEQYF; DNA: TGTGCCAGCAGTCCGCCGGACAGGGTCTACGAGCAGTACTTC
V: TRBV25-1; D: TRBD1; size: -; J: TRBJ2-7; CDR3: CASSELQGFEQYF; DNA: TGTGCCAGCAGTGAATTACAGGGGTTCGAGCAGTACTTC
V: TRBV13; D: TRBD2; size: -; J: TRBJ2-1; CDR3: CAGGTSGSPNEQFF; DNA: TGTGCCGGAGGGACTAGCGGGAGTCCAAATGAGCAGTTCTTC
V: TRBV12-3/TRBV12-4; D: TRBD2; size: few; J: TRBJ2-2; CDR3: CASSPERGAPGELFF; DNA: TGTGCCAGCAGCCCCGAGCGGGGGGCCCCCGGGGAGCTGTTTTTT
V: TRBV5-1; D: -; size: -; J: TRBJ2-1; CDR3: CASSLEARGSYNEQFF; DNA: TGCGCCAGCAGCTTGGAAGCCAGGGGTTCCTACAATGAGCAGTTCTTC
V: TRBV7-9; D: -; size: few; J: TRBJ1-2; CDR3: CASSLANPVDRYGYTF; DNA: TGTGCCAGCAGCTTAGCGAACCCGGTTGACCGCTATGGCTACACCTTC
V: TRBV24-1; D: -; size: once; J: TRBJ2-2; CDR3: CATSESSGELFF; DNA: TGTGCCACCAGTGAGTCGTCAGGGGAGCTGTTTTTT
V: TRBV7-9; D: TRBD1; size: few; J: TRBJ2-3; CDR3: CASSLMDRSTDTQYF; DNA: TGTGCCAGCAGCTTGATGGACAGGAGCACAGATACGCAGTATTTT
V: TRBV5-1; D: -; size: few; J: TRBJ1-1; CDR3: CASSLARANTEAFF; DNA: TGCGCCAGCAGCTTGGCCAGGGCGAACACTGAAGCTTTCTTT
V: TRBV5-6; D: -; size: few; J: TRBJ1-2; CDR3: CASSLGRLYGYTF; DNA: TGTGCCAGCAGCTTGGGACGGCTCTATGGCTACACCTTC
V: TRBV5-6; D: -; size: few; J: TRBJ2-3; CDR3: CASSALIGTDTQYF; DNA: TGTGCCAGCAGCGCCCTGATTGGCACAGATACGCAGTATTTT
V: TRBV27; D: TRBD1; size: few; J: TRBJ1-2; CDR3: CASSLSAQGAGGYTF; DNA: TGTGCCAGCAGTTTATCCGCACAGGGGGCGGGTGGCTACACCTTC
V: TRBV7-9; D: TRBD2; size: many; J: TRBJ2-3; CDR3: CASSPYSTSGEDTQYF; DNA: TGTGCCAGCAGCCCCTATTCGACTAGCGGGGAGGATACGCAGTATTTT
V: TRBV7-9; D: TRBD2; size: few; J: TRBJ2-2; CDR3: CASSSPTSGGTLTGELFF; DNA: TGTGCCAGCAGCTCCCCGACTAGCGGGGGGACCCTCACCGGGGAGCTGTTTTTT
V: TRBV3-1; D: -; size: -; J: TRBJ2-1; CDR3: CASREGGNEQFF; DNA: TGTGCCAGCAGGGAAGGGGGCAATGAGCAGTTCTTC
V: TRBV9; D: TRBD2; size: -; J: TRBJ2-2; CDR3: CASSGTGTSERTGELFF; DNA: TGTGCCAGCAGCGGTACCGGGACTAGCGAGCGCACCGGGGAGCTGTTTTTT
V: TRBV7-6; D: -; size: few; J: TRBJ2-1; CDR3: CASSLVSGLNQYNEQFF; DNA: TGTGCCAGCAGCTTAGTTTCCGGACTAAACCAGTACAATGAGCAGTTCTTC
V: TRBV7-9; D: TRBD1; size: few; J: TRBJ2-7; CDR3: CASSVTWDSNSYEQYF; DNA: TGTGCCAGCAGCGTTACTTGGGACAGTAACTCCTACGAGCAGTACTTC
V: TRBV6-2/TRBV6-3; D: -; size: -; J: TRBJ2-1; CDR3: CASSQHVLPPNNEQFF; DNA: TGTGCCAGCAGTCAACACGTCCTACCCCCGAACAATGAGCAGTTCTTC
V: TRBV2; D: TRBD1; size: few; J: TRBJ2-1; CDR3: CASTGTTGPNYNEQFF; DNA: TGTGCCAGCACCGGGACGACAGGGCCGAACTACAATGAGCAGTTCTTC
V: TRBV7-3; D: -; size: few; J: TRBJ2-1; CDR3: CASSLNAEGRSPSNEQFF; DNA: TGTGCCAGCAGCTTAAACGCGGAAGGCCGTTCGCCTAGCAATGAGCAGTTCTTC
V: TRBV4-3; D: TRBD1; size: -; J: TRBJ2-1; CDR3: CASSQPPGGNEQFF; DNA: TGCGCCAGCAGCCAACCCCCAGGGGGCAATGAGCAGTTCTTC
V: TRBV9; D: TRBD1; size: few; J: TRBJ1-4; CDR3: CASSEGQRNEKLFF; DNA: TGTGCCAGCAGCGAGGGACAGAGAAATGAAAAACTGTTTTTT
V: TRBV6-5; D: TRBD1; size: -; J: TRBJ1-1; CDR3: CASSYTGVNTEAFF; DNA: TGTGCCAGCAGTTACACAGGGGTGAACACTGAAGCTTTCTTT
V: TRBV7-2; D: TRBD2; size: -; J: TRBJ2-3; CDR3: CASSPSGRSSTDTQYF; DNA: TGTGCCAGCAGCCCTAGCGGGAGGTCGAGCACAGATACGCAGTATTTT
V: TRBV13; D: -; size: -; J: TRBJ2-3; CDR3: CASSLGVERAADTQYF; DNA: TGTGCCAGCAGCTTAGGCGTCGAGCGTGCCGCAGATACGCAGTATTTT
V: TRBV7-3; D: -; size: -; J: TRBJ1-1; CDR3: CASSLQPGNTEAFF; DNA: TGTGCCAGCAGCTTACAGCCGGGGAACACTGAAGCTTTCTTT
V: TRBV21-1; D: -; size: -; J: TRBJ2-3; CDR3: CASSKEIFSDTQYF; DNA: TGTGCCAGCAGCAAAGAAATCTTCTCAGATACGCAGTATTTT
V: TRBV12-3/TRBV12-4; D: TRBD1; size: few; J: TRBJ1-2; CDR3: CASSPRDRGYAFGSYGYTF; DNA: TGTGCCAGCAGTCCTCGGGACAGGGGTTACGCATTTGGGAGCTATGGCTACACCTTC
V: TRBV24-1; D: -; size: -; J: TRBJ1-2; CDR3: CATSEGALSERTF; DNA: TGTGCCACCAGTGAGGGAGCGTTATCTGAGCGGACCTTC
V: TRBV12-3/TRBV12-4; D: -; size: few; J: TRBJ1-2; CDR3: CASIKEGYYGYTF; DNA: TGTGCCAGCATAAAGGAGGGGTACTATGGCTACACCTTC
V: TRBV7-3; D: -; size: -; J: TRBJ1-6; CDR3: CASSLGINSPLHF; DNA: TGTGCCAGCAGCTTAGGCATAAATTCACCCCTCCACTTT
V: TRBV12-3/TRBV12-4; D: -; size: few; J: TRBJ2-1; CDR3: CASSPPLRQHYNEQFF; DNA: TGTGCCAGCAGTCCCCCCCTCCGACAGCATTACAATGAGCAGTTCTTC
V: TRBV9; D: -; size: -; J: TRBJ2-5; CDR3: CASSVVETQYF; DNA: TGTGCCAGCAGCGTAGTAGAGACCCAGTACTTC
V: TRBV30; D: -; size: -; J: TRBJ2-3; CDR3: CAWSQTANTDTQYF; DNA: TGTGCCTGGAGTCAGACCGCGAACACAGATACGCAGTATTTT
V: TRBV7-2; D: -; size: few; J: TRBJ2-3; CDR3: CASSLPSGDTQYF; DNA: TGTGCCAGCAGCTTGCCAAGTGGCGATACGCAGTATTTT
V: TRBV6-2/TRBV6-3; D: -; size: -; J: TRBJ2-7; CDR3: CASRGRSITVYEQYF; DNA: TGTGCCAGCAGGGGAAGGTCGATAACGGTATACGAGCAGTACTTC
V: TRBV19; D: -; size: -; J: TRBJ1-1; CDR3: CASFRQAEAFF; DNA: TGTGCCAGTTTCAGGCAAGCTGAAGCTTTCTTT
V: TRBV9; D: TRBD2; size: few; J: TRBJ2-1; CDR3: CASSVGSAGEQFF; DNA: TGTGCCAGCAGCGTAGGCTCAGCGGGAGAGCAGTTCTTC
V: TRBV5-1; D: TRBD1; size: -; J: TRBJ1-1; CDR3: CASSAGTVNTEAFF; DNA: TGCGCCAGCAGCGCCGGGACAGTGAACACTGAAGCTTTCTTT
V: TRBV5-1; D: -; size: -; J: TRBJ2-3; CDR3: CASSPDTQYF; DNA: TGCGCCAGCAGTCCAGATACGCAGTATTTT